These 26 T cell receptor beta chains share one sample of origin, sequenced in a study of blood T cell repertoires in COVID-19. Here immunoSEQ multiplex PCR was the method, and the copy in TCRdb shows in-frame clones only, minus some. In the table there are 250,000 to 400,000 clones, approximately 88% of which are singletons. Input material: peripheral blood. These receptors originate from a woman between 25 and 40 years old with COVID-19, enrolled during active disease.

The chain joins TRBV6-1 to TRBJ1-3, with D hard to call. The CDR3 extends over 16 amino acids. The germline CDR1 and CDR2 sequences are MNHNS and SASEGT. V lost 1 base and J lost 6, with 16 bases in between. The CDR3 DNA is TGTGCCAGCAGTGAAGACTACCGAAGGGAGGCAAACACCATATATTTT. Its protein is CASSEDYRREANTIYF.

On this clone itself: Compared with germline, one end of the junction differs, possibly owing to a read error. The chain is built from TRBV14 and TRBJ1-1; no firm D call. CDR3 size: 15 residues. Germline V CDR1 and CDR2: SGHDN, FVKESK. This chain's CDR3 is CASSQGEGLKTEAFF. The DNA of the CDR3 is TGTGCCAGCAGCCAAGGGGAGGGTTTGAAGACTGAAGCTTTCTTT. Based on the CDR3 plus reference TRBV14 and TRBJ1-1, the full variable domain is EAGVTQFPSHSVIEKGQTVTLRCDPISGHDNLYWYRRVMGKEIKFLLHFVKESKQDESGMPNNRFLAERTGGTYSTLKVQPAELEDSGVYFCASSQGEGLKTEAFFGQGTRLTVV.

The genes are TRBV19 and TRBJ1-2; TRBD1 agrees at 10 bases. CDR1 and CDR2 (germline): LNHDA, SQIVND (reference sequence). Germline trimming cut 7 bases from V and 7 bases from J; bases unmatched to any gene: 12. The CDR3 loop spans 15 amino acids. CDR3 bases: TGTGCCAGTAACTACGGACAGGGGGATCCCGTTGGCTACACCTTC. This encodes CASNYGQGDPVGYTF.

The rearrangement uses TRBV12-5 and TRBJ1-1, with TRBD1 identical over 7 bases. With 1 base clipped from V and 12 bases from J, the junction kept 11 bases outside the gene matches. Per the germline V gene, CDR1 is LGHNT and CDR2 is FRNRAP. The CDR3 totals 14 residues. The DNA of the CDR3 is TGTGCTAGTGGTTTGGGATACAGGGACAGCCGGACTTTCTTT. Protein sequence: CASGLGYRDSRTFF.

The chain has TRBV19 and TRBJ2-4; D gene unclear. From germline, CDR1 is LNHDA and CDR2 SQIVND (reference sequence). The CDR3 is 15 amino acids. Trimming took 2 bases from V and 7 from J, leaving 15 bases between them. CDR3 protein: CASSILDPARNIQYF. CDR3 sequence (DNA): TGTGCCAGTAGTATACTTGACCCCGCGAGGAACATTCAGTACTTC.

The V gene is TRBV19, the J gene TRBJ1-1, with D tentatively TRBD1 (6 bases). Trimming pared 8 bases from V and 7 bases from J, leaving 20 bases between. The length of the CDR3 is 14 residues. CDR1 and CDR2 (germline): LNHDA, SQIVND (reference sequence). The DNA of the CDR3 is TGTGCCAGTTCCGGACGAGGGGGTGAATATGAAGCTTTCTTT. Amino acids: CASSGRGGEYEAFF.

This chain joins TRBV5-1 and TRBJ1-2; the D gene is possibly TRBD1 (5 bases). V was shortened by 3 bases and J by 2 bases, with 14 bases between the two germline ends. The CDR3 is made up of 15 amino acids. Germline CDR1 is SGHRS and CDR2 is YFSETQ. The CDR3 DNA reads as TGCGCCAGCAGCTCCATCCCCAGGGTAAACTATGGCTACACCTTC. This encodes CASSSIPRVNYGYTF.

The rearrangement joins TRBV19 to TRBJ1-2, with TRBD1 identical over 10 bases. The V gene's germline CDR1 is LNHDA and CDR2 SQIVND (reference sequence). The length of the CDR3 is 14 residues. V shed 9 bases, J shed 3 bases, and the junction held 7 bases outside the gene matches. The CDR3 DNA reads TGTGCCAGCACCGGGACAGGGGTGGACTATGGCTACACCTTC. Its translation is CASTGTGVDYGYTF.

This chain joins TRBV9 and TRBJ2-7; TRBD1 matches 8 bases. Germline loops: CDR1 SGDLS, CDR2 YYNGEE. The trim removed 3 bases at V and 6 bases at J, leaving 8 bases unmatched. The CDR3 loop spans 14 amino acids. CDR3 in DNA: TGTGCCAGCAGCGACACCGGACAGGGTCTCGAGCAGTACTTC. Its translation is CASSDTGQGLEQYF.

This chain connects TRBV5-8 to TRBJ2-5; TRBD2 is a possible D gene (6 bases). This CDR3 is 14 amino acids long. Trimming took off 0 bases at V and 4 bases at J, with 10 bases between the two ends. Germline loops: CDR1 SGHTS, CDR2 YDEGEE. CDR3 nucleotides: TGTGCCAGCAGCTTGGGACTAGTAGGAGAGACCCAGTACTTC. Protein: CASSLGLVGETQYF. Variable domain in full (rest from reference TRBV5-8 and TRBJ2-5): EAGVTQSPTHLIKTRGQQATLRCSPISGHTSVYWYQQALGLGLQFLLWYDEGEERNRGNFPPRFSGRQFPNYSSELNVNALELEDSALYLCASSLGLVGETQYFGPGTRLLVL.

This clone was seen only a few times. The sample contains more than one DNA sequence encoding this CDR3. In DNA form, the CDR3 reads TGCGCCAGCAGCTTTGACGGACAGGGCAATCAGCCCCAGCATTTT. As protein: CASSFDGQGNQPQHF. The J gene is TRBJ1-5, the V gene TRBV5-1, with 7 bases matching TRBD1. J lost 2 bases, V lost 2 bases, and 4 bases had no gene match. The CDR3 totals 15 residues. Germline CDR1 is SGHRS and CDR2 is YFSETQ.

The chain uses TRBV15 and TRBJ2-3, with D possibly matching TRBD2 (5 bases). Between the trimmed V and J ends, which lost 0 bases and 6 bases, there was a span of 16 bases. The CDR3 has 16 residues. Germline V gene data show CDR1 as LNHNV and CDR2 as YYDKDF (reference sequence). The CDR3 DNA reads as TGTGCCACCAGCAGAGATTGGAGGTCCTTCCGGGATACGCAGTATTTT. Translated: CATSRDWRSFRDTQYF.

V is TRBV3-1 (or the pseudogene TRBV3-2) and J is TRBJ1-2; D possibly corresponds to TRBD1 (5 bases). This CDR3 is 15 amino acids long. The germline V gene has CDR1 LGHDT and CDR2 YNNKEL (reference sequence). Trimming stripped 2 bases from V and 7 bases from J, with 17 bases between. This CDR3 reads CASSQQQVTSGGYTF. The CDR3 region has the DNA TGTGCCAGCAGCCAACAACAGGTGACGTCGGGTGGCTACACCTTC.

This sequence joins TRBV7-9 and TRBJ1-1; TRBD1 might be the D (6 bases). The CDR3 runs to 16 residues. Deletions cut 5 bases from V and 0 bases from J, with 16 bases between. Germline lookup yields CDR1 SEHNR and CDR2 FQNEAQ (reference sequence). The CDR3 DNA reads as TGTGCCAGCAGCCATGACCGGACAGAGATGAACACTGAAGCTTTCTTT. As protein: CASSHDRTEMNTEAFF.

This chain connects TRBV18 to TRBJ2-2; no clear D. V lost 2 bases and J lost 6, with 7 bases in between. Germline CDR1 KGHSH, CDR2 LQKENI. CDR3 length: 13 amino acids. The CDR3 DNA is TGTGCCAGCTCACCATCTCTCGCCGGGGAGCTGTTTTTT. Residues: CASSPSLAGELFF.

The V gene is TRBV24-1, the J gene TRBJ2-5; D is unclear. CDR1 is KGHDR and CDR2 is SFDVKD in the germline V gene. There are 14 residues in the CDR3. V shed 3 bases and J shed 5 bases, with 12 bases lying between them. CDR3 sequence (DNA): TGTGCCACCAGTGATCCCCCGCCTCAGGAGACCCAGTACTTC. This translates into CATSDPPPQETQYF.

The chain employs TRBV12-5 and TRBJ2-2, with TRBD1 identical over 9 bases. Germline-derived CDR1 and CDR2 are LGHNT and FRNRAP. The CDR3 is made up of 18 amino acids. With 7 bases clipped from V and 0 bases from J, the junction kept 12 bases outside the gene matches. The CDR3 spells CASARTGDTFANTGELFF. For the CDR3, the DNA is TGTGCTAGTGCCCGGACAGGGGACACCTTTGCGAACACCGGGGAGCTGTTTTTT.

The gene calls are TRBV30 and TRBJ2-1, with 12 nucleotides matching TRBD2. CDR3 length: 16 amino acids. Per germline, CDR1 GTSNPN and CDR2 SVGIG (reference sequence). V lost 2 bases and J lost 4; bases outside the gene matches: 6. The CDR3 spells CAWSIRLAGDYNEQFF. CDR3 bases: TGTGCCTGGAGTATCCGACTAGCGGGAGATTACAATGAGCAGTTCTTC.

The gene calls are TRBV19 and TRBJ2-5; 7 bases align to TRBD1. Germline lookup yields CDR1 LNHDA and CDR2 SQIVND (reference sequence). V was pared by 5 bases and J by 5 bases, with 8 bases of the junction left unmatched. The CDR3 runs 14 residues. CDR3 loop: CASSPGQERETQYF. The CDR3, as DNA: TGTGCCAGTAGTCCCGGACAGGAAAGGGAGACCCAGTACTTC.

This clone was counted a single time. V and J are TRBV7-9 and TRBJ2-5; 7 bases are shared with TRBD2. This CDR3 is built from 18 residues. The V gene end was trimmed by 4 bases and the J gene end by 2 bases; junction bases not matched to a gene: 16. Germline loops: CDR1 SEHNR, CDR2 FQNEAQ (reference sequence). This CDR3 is CASSSPGLPRRGQETQYF. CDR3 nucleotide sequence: TGTGCCAGCAGCTCTCCGGGACTACCTCGTCGCGGGCAAGAGACCCAGTACTTC.

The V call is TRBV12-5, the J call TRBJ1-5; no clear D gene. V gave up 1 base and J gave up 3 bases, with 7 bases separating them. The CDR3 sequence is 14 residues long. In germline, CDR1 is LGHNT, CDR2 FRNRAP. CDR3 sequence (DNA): TGTGCTAGTGGTTTGGGACACCTCAATCAGCCCCAGCATTTT. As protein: CASGLGHLNQPQHF.

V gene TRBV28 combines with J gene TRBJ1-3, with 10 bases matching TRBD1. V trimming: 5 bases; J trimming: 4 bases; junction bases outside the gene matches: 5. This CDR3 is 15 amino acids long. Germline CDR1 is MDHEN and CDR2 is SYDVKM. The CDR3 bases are TGTGCCAGCAGTCTGACAGGGGGCAGAGGAAACACCATATATTTT. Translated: CASSLTGGRGNTIYF.

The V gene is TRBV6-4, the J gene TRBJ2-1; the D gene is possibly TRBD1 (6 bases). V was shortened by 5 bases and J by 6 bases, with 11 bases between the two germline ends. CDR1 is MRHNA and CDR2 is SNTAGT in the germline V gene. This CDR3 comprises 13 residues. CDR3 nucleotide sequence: TGTGCCAGCAGTACGCAAGGGGGCAATGAGCAGTTCTTC. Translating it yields CASSTQGGNEQFF.

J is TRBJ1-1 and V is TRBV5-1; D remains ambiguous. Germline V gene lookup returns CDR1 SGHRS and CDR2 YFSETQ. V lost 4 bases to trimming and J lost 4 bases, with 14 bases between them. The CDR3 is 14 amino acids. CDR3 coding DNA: TGCGCCAGCAGCCCCTCGGGGAGGGTCACTGAAGCTTTCTTT. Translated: CASSPSGRVTEAFF.

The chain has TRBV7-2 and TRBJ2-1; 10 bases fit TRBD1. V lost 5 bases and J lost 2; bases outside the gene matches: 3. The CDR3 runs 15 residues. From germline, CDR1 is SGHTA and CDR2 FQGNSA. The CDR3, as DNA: TGTGCCAGCAGCCCCGACAGGGGGCCCTACAATGAGCAGTTCTTC. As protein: CASSPDRGPYNEQFF.

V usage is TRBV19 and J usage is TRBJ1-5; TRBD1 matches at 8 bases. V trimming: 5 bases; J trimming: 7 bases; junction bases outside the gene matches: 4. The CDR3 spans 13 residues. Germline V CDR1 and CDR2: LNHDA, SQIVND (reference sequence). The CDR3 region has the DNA TGTGCCAGTAGTCAGGGGGCGGAACAGCCCCAGCATTTT. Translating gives CASSQGAEQPQHF.